This T cell receptor beta chain is from a study of shared clonotypes between healthy human individuals. Sequenced by immunoSEQ multiplex PCR; TCRdb stores in-frame clones only, minus some. The sample holds 2 million or so clones; 85% to 95% are singletons and the top ten take more than 0.95%. Naivety among CD8 cells was defined by CD45RO negativity and positive CCR7 selection, thereby excluding terminally differentiated effector memory CD45RA+ cells. Germline CDR1 is MGHRA and CDR2 is YSYEKL. The trim removed 0 bases at V and 6 bases at J, leaving 5 bases unmatched. The CDR3 has 15 amino acids. The chain combines TRBV4-1 with TRBJ2-1; TRBD1 agrees at 7 bases. The sequencing sample was made of naive CD8+ T cells sorted from blood. This sequence was found in a man between 18 and 35 years old in good health. The CDR3 region is CASSQERGLFNEQFF. CDR3 in DNA: TGCGCCAGCAGCCAAGAAAGGGGGCTTTTCAATGAGCAGTTCTTC.